What follows describes a single T cell receptor beta chain. The CDR3 totals 14 residues. Germline V gives CDR1 SGDLS, CDR2 YYNGEE. V was cut by 2 bases and J by 3 bases, with 11 bases left in between. Original handling: Amplification of reference gene primers provided the estimated nucleated cell counts. This table comes from immunoSEQ multiplex PCR, and its TCRdb copy is limited to in-frame clones, with some not included. The V and J calls and clone size are taken from that table; D and trimming were inferred from the DNA. Of about 60,000 clones listed, around 83% are singletons. The data are from a study of blood T cell repertoires in COVID-19. Study-level background: Acute-phase and convalescent COVID-19 samples originated in the United States, Italy and Spain. T cells, B-cell-depleted T cells, or PBMCs supplied cDNA or gDNA.

This chain links TRBV9 with TRBJ1-2; possibly TRBD1 for D (5 bases). The TCR originated in a human donor in a cohort sampled during active COVID-19. Sequenced: peripheral blood. The CDR3 DNA reads TGTGCCAGCAGCGTTATAGGGGCGGACTATGGCTACACCTTC. It translates to CASSVIGADYGYTF. The full variable domain, rest sourced from reference TRBV9 and TRBJ1-2, is DSGVTQTPKHLITATGQRVTLRCSPRSGDLSVYWYQQSLDQGLQFLIQYYNGEERAKGNILERFSAQQFPDLHSELNLSSLELGDSALYFCASSVIGADYGYTFGSGTRLTVV.